The 16 T cell receptor beta chains presented below share a single source sample, sequenced in a study of beta chain features in type 1 diabetes. Every bit of the isolated RNA underwent reverse transcription, so sequencing read expressed TCRB transcripts. TCRdb's copy holds only in-frame clones and misses some; the assay was immunoSEQ multiplex PCR. The table includes 140,000 to 150,000 clones, under 60% detected once. What was sequenced was Tregs from blood. Receptors were obtained from a man aged 18 to 29 in good health.

This clone was seen a few times. V and J are TRBV7-2 and TRBJ2-3, with D unclear. Germline values: CDR1 SGHTA, CDR2 FQGNSA. V lost 3 bases, J lost 0 bases, and 7 bases lay in between. The CDR3 spans 14 residues. The CDR3 sequence is CASSFPGSTDTQYF. CDR3 nucleotide sequence: TGTGCCAGCAGCTTTCCCGGGAGCACAGATACGCAGTATTTT.

CDR3 nucleotide sequence: TGCAGTGCTTCGGAGGCCTATGGCTACACCTTC. Its translation is CSASEAYGYTF. The rearrangement links TRBV20-1 to TRBJ1-2; no definite D call. The CDR3 consists of 11 residues. Germline V lookup: CDR1 DFQATT, CDR2 SNEGSKA (reference sequence). V lost 5 bases, J lost 4 bases, and 8 bases lay in between.

The rearrangement links TRBV7-2 to TRBJ2-7; D perhaps matches TRBD2 (6 bases). Germline V CDR1 and CDR2: SGHTA, FQGNSA. V gave up 5 bases and J gave up 3 bases, with 11 bases separating them. The CDR3 consists of 13 residues. The CDR3 spells CASSPTSFYEQYF. CDR3 sequence (DNA): TGTGCCAGCAGCCCAACTAGCTTCTACGAGCAGTACTTC.

This clone was seen once. The chain combines TRBV19 with TRBJ2-1; 10 nucleotides agree with TRBD2. Germline V gives CDR1 LNHDA, CDR2 SQIVND (reference sequence). After removal of 3 bases from V and 0 bases from J, the junction contained 2 bases not matched to a gene. This CDR3 has 16 amino acids. CDR3: CASSMSGRASYNEQFF. The DNA for the CDR3 is TGTGCCAGTAGTATGAGCGGGAGGGCCTCCTACAATGAGCAGTTCTTC.

V and J are TRBV28 and TRBJ1-4, with 7 bases aligning to TRBD1. V was clipped by 3 bases and J by 6 bases; unmatched bases: 7. Germline values: CDR1 MDHEN, CDR2 SYDVKM. This CDR3 spans 15 amino acids. The CDR3 sequence is CASSFLGQVDEKLFF. DNA of the CDR3: TGTGCCAGCAGTTTCCTCGGACAGGTTGATGAAAAACTGTTTTTT.

This chain connects TRBV6-6 to TRBJ1-1, with D maybe TRBD1 (6 bases). Germline-derived CDR1 and CDR2 are MNHNY and SVGAGI (reference sequence). The CDR3 is 15 residues long. V lost 0 bases, J lost 3 bases, and 11 bases lay in between. CDR3 DNA: TGTGCCAGCAGTTACTCACCAGGGGAAGACACTGAAGCTTTCTTT. Translated: CASSYSPGEDTEAFF.

The chain carries TRBV27 and TRBJ2-7; the D gene is possibly TRBD1 (6 bases). The V end lost 3 bases, the J end lost 3 bases, and 12 bases lay between the germline ends. Germline CDR1 MNHEY, CDR2 SMNVEV (reference sequence). The CDR3 is 14 residues long. The CDR3 is CASSLNTGSYEQYF. The CDR3 region has the DNA TGTGCCAGCAGTTTGAATACAGGGAGCTACGAGCAGTACTTC.

The chain uses TRBV7-9 and TRBJ2-5; possible D gene TRBD2, 5 bases. The CDR3 is made up of 16 amino acids. Germline CDR1 SEHNR, CDR2 FQNEAQ (reference sequence). V was clipped by 5 bases and J by 5 bases, with 21 bases between them. This CDR3 reads CASSARVGVIGETQYF. The CDR3 DNA reads as TGTGCCAGCAGCGCCCGGGTCGGGGTGATCGGGGAGACCCAGTACTTC.

This clone was seen more than once but under ten times. V gene TRBV18 combines with J gene TRBJ2-5; D ambiguous. From germline, CDR1 is KGHSH and CDR2 LQKENI. The CDR3 consists of 13 residues. The V and J ends lost 3 bases and 2 bases respectively, with 7 bases between them. In DNA form, the CDR3 reads TGTGCCAGCTCACCCGTCCGGCAAGAGACCCAGTACTTC. Protein product: CASSPVRQETQYF. Supplemented by reference TRBV18 and TRBJ2-5, the full variable domain reads NAGVMQNPRHLVRRRGQEARLRCSPMKGHSHVYWYRQLPEEGLKFMVYLQKENIIDESGMPKERFSAEFPKEGPSILRIQQVVRGDSAAYFCASSPVRQETQYFGPGTRLLVL.

The chain has TRBV6-5 and TRBJ2-7; a possible D gene is TRBD1 (6 bases). This CDR3 is 15 amino acids long. Trimming left V 0 bases short and J 2 bases short, with 11 bases between. Germline V gene sequence: CDR1 MNHEY, CDR2 SVGAGI. The CDR3 DNA follows: TGTGCCAGCAGTTACTCGGGGACATCTACCTACGAGCAGTACTTC. Translated: CASSYSGTSTYEQYF.

The rearrangement joins TRBV5-1 to TRBJ2-3, with TRBD1 as a possible D gene (5 bases). Germline V gene sequence: CDR1 SGHRS, CDR2 YFSETQ. Trimming shortened V by 1 base and J by 4 bases, and 10 bases separated the two germline ends. The CDR3 spans 14 residues. In nucleotides, the CDR3 is TGCGCCAGCAGCTTGTCTCAGGGCGCAGATACGCAGTATTTT. Translated, it gives CASSLSQGADTQYF.

The rearrangement links TRBV10-3 to TRBJ2-7, with TRBD2 matching 15 bases. V lost 8 bases and J lost 0; bases outside the gene matches: 5. The germline V gene encodes CDR1 ENHRY and CDR2 SYGVKD. There are 16 residues in the CDR3. The DNA for the CDR3 is TGTGCCATCGCGGGACTAGCGGGGGGTTTCTCCTACGAGCAGTACTTC. This gives the protein CAIAGLAGGFSYEQYF.

This clone was detected only a few times. V gene TRBV10-3 combines with J gene TRBJ2-7, with TRBD2 identical over 11 bases. J was trimmed by 5 bases and V by 6 bases; bases with no gene match: 9. This CDR3 comprises 15 residues. CDR1 is ENHRY and CDR2 is SYGVKD in the germline V gene. The CDR3 is CAIRASGRKGDEQYF. For the CDR3, the DNA is TGTGCCATCAGGGCTAGCGGGAGGAAGGGCGACGAGCAGTACTTC.

The chain combines TRBV27 with TRBJ1-2; D gene uncertain. The CDR3 totals 13 residues. Trimming took 5 bases from V and 2 from J, leaving 9 bases between them. Germline loops: CDR1 MNHEY, CDR2 SMNVEV (reference sequence). The CDR3 nucleotides are TGTGCCAGCAGTCCACAATCCAACTATGGCTACACCTTC. Residues: CASSPQSNYGYTF.

This sequence joins TRBV18 and TRBJ2-1; possibly TRBD1 for D (6 bases). Germline V CDR1 and CDR2: KGHSH, LQKENI. The CDR3 is made up of 15 amino acids. Trimming took off 3 bases at V and 6 bases at J, with 15 bases between the two ends. CDR3 amino acids: CASSPRTEFGNEQFF. Written as DNA, the CDR3 is TGTGCCAGCTCACCCAGGACAGAATTTGGCAATGAGCAGTTCTTC.

V is TRBV27 and J is TRBJ1-5; D may be TRBD1 (5 bases). The CDR3 is made up of 14 amino acids. The ends were cut back, 0 bases at V and 4 bases at J, with 7 bases in the middle. Germline V gene lookup returns CDR1 MNHEY and CDR2 SMNVEV (reference sequence). CDR3 DNA sequence: TGTGCCAGCAGTTTATCCCCAGGGAATCAGCCCCAGCATTTT. The encoded protein is CASSLSPGNQPQHF.